This TCR beta chain emerged from a study of blood T cell repertoires in COVID-19. Study details: Acute and convalescent COVID-19 samples came from the United States, Italy and Spain. PBMCs, B-cell-depleted T cells, or T cells were the source of the cDNA or gDNA that made up the material.

CDR1 is MDHEN and CDR2 is SYDVKM in the germline V gene. The CDR3 runs to 12 residues. With V trimmed by 5 bases and J by 11 bases, 6 bases remained unmatched. Per the authors' pipeline: It was from reference gene primer amplification that nucleated cell counts were estimated. This table comes from immunoSEQ multiplex PCR, and its TCRdb copy is limited to in-frame clones, with some not included. V and J calls and clone size follow that table, whereas D and trimming were derived from the DNA. The table includes a few hundred thousand clones, 85% detected once. V and J are TRBV28 and TRBJ1-1; 9 bases match TRBD1. Sequenced: peripheral blood. This TCR was sampled from a woman between 18 and 29 years old with acute or convalescent COVID-19. The CDR3: CASSTQGARAFF. The CDR3 DNA reads as TGTGCCAGCAGTACACAGGGGGCCCGGGCTTTCTTT.